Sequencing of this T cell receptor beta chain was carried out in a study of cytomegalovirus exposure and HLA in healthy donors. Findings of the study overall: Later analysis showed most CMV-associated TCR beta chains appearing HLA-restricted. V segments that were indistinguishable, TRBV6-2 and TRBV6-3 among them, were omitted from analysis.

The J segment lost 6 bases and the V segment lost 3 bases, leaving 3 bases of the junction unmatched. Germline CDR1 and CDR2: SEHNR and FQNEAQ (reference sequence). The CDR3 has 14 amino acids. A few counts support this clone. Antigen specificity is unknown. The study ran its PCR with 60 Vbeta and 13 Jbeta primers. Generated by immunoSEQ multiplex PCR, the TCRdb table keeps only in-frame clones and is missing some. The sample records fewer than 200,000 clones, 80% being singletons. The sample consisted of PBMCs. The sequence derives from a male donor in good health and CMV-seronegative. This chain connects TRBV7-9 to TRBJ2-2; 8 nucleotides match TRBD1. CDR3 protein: CASSLRTGSGELFF. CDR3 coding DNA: TGTGCCAGCAGCTTGAGGACAGGGTCCGGGGAGCTGTTTTTT.